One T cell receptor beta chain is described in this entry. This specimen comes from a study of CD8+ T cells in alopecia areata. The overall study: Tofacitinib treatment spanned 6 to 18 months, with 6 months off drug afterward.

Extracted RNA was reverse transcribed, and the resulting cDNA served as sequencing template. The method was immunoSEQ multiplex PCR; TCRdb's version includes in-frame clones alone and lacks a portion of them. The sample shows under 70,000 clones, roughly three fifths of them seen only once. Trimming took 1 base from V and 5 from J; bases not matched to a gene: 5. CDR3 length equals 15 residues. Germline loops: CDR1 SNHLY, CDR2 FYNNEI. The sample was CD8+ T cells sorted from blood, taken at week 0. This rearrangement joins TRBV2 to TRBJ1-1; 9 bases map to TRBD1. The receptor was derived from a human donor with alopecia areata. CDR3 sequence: CASSEGQGVDTEAFF. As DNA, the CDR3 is TGTGCCAGCAGTGAAGGACAGGGGGTTGATACTGAAGCTTTCTTT.